This T cell receptor (beta chain) was found in a study of blood T cell repertoires in COVID-19. The protocol was immunoSEQ multiplex PCR, while the TCRdb copy is restricted to in-frame clones and leaves out a portion. The sample includes over 250,000 clones, approximately 83% of them seen just once. The V gene lost 5 bases and the J gene lost 4 bases, with 14 bases spanning the gap. This CDR3 is 14 amino acids long. Looked up from germline, CDR1 is SEHNR and CDR2 is FQNEAQ (reference sequence). The sample comprised peripheral blood. The J gene is TRBJ1-1, the V gene TRBV7-9; tentative D call: TRBD1 (6 bases). This clonotype originated in a woman aged 70-85 years with acute or convalescent COVID-19. CDR3 protein: CASSGQGGGTEAFF. CDR3 DNA sequence: TGTGCCAGCAGCGGACAAGGGGGTGGCACTGAAGCTTTCTTT.